The 29 T cell receptor beta chains below come from one sample, sequenced in a study of T cell responses to AZD1222 COVID-19 vaccine. Method: immunoSEQ multiplex PCR; TCRdb's copy keeps in-frame clones and lacks some. Of some 79,000 clones listed, approximately 85% were seen once; the top ten hold around 3.6%. The sample was peripheral blood, taken 28 days after the second AZD1222 dose. The receptor set was obtained from an adult who received the AZD1222 COVID-19 vaccine.

J is TRBJ2-3 and V is TRBV30; TRBD1 matches at 10 bases. The CDR3 loop spans 15 amino acids. The germline V gene encodes CDR1 GTSNPN and CDR2 SVGIG (reference sequence). Trimming removed 0 bases from V and 6 bases from J; junction bases left unmatched: 6. CDR3 DNA: TGTGCCTGGAGTGTTAGACAGGGGGCGAGGGATACGCAGTATTTT. Its translation: CAWSVRQGARDTQYF.

The CDR3 protein is CASSSPGMNTEAFF. In nucleotides, the CDR3 is TGTGCCAGCAGTTCCCCAGGTATGAACACTGAAGCTTTCTTT. V and J are TRBV28 and TRBJ1-1; D uncertain. The germline gives CDR1 MDHEN, CDR2 SYDVKM. The CDR3 contains 14 residues. Trimming shortened V by 4 bases and J by 0 bases, and 9 bases separated the two germline ends.

The gene calls are TRBV28 and TRBJ2-4, with D unresolved. Trimming left V 3 bases short and J 3 bases short, with 9 bases between. The V gene's germline CDR1 is MDHEN and CDR2 SYDVKM. The CDR3 is 14 residues long. The CDR3 nucleotides are TGTGCCAGCAGTTTTTGGGGTGTCAAAAACATTCAGTACTTC. Translating gives CASSFWGVKNIQYF.

V and J are TRBV30 and TRBJ2-7; D remains ambiguous. This CDR3 is 13 amino acids long. From germline, CDR1 is GTSNPN and CDR2 SVGIG (reference sequence). V lost 0 bases and J 2 bases, leaving 8 bases between the germline ends. Here the CDR3 reads CAWSVATPYEQYF. CDR3 coding DNA: TGTGCCTGGAGTGTAGCGACACCCTACGAGCAGTACTTC.

The rearrangement uses TRBV5-1 and TRBJ2-5; D is perhaps TRBD1 (6 bases). Trimming removed 0 bases from V and 4 bases from J, with 13 bases in between. The CDR3 contains 15 residues. The germline gives CDR1 SGHRS, CDR2 YFSETQ. The CDR3, as DNA: TGCGCCAGCAGCTTGGGCACCGGACAGTCAGAGACCCAGTACTTC. Its translation: CASSLGTGQSETQYF.

V usage is TRBV2 and J usage is TRBJ1-1; possible D gene TRBD1, 6 bases. The V end was cut by 6 bases, the J end by 6 bases, with 20 bases between. Germline CDR1 reads SNHLY; CDR2 reads FYNNEI. This CDR3 region has 15 residues. The CDR3 spells CASSLDGQIKAEAFF. DNA of the CDR3: TGTGCCAGCAGCCTAGACGGACAGATCAAAGCTGAAGCTTTCTTT.

This chain links TRBV19 with TRBJ1-6; D call uncertain. This CDR3 is 12 amino acids long. The germline V and J ends were trimmed by 11 bases and 7 bases, with 12 bases remaining between them. Per the germline V gene, CDR1 is LNHDA and CDR2 is SQIVND (reference sequence). CDR3 residues: CASSQVNSPLHF. In nucleotides, the CDR3 is TGTGCCTCTAGCCAAGTAAATTCACCCCTCCACTTT.

This clone was recorded a few times. The J gene is TRBJ1-3, the V gene TRBV30; D is unresolved. The V end lost 1 base, the J end lost 0 bases, and 7 bases lay between the germline ends. The CDR3 consists of 14 residues. The germline CDR1 and CDR2 sequences are GTSNPN and SVGIG (reference sequence). CDR3: CAWSGLRSGNTIYF. The CDR3 region has the DNA TGTGCCTGGAGTGGCTTGCGCTCTGGAAACACCATATATTTT.

V and J are TRBV9 and TRBJ1-1; D is possibly TRBD1 (6 bases). V was clipped by 3 bases and J by 6 bases, with 18 bases between them. Per germline, CDR1 SGDLS and CDR2 YYNGEE. This CDR3 comprises 15 residues. The CDR3 DNA reads TGTGCCAGCAGCGAAGCCGCCACAGGGAGCGCTGAAGCTTTCTTT. Translation gives CASSEAATGSAEAFF.

For the CDR3, the DNA is TGTGCCAGCAGCCCAGGGGCGGGTACCTATGGCTACACCTTC. This encodes CASSPGAGTYGYTF. The chain combines TRBV11-2 with TRBJ1-2; maybe TRBD1 (6 bases). The V gene lost 5 bases and the J gene lost 4 bases, with 14 bases spanning the gap. CDR3 size: 14 residues. CDR1 is SGHAT, CDR2 FQNNGV, per germline.

V usage is TRBV28 and J usage is TRBJ1-5; D gene ambiguous. Germline CDR1 MDHEN, CDR2 SYDVKM. Trimming pared 2 bases from V and 2 bases from J, leaving 10 bases between. The CDR3 covers 15 residues. The CDR3 nucleotides read TGTGCCAGCAGTTTAGGTACCCATGGCAATCAGCCCCAGCATTTT. Translated: CASSLGTHGNQPQHF. Drawing the rest from reference TRBV28 and TRBJ1-5, the complete variable domain is DVKVTQSSRYLVKRTGEKVFLECVQDMDHENMFWYRQDPGLGLRLIYFSYDVKMKEKGDIPEGYSVSREKKERFSLILESASTNQTSMYLCASSLGTHGNQPQHFGDGTRLSIL.

This rearrangement joins TRBV6-6 to TRBJ1-5; D not resolved. The V gene's germline CDR1 is MNHNY and CDR2 SVGAGI (reference sequence). This CDR3 has 12 amino acids. V lost 5 bases, J lost 3 bases, and 5 bases lay in between. Here the CDR3 reads CASSRDNQPQHF. In DNA form, the CDR3 reads TGTGCCAGCAGTCGAGACAATCAGCCCCAGCATTTT.

The chain couples TRBV29-1 to TRBJ1-4, with D perhaps matching TRBD1 (6 bases). This CDR3 has 15 residues. V lost 6 bases and J 0 bases, leaving 14 bases between the germline ends. Germline V CDR1 and CDR2: SQVTM, ANQGSEA. The CDR3 spells CSVSPGAATNEKLFF. The CDR3 nucleotides are TGCAGCGTCTCCCCGGGGGCGGCAACTAATGAAAAACTGTTTTTT.

The chain recombines TRBV15 with TRBJ1-1; D unclear. V was clipped by 0 bases and J by 7 bases, with 12 bases between them. Germline-derived CDR1 and CDR2 are LNHNV and YYDKDF (reference sequence). The CDR3 totals 14 residues. The CDR3, as DNA: TGTGCCACCAGCAGAGATCGAGGACTATTTGAAGCTTTCTTT. This translates into CATSRDRGLFEAFF.

The rearrangement joins TRBV5-8 to TRBJ1-2; 7 nucleotides align to TRBD1. Per germline, CDR1 SGHTS and CDR2 YDEGEE. With 4 bases clipped from V and 8 bases from J, the junction kept 5 bases outside the gene matches. The CDR3 has 12 amino acids. This CDR3 reads CASSRGQTGYTF. In nucleotides, the CDR3 is TGTGCCAGCAGCAGGGGACAGACCGGCTACACCTTC.

The chain joins TRBV24-1 to TRBJ1-2; maybe TRBD1 (6 bases). With 4 bases removed from V and 7 bases from J, the gap between germline ends came to 9 bases. The germline V gene encodes CDR1 KGHDR and CDR2 SFDVKD. The CDR3 spans 12 residues. The CDR3 nucleotides are TGTGCCACCAGTGAACAGGGTTCTGGCTACACCTTC. Translation gives CATSEQGSGYTF.

This chain uses TRBV9 with TRBJ1-6, with a weak D call TRBD1 (5 bases). From germline, CDR1 is SGDLS and CDR2 YYNGEE. The CDR3 covers 15 residues. Trimming left V 4 bases short and J 8 bases short, with 16 bases between. DNA for the CDR3: TGTGCCAGCAGCTTAAGCGGCAGGGAGGATTCACCCCTCCACTTT. Translated: CASSLSGREDSPLHF.

The rearrangement joins TRBV4-1 to TRBJ1-2; D unclear. The V end lost 0 bases, the J end lost 1 base, and 6 bases lay between the germline ends. This CDR3 has 14 residues. Germline V gene lookup returns CDR1 MGHRA and CDR2 YSYEKL. The CDR3 nucleotides read TGCGCCAGCAGCCAAGATAGGGATAACTATGGCTACACCTTC. Its protein product is CASSQDRDNYGYTF.

This chain connects TRBV4-2 to TRBJ1-5; 12 bases map to TRBD1. Germline CDR1 reads LGHNA; CDR2 reads YNFKEQ. Germline trimming cut 0 bases from V and 7 bases from J; bases unmatched to any gene: 10. The CDR3 runs to 18 residues. The CDR3 protein is CASSQDMTGQGAGQPQHF. The DNA for the CDR3 is TGTGCCAGCAGCCAAGATATGACGGGACAGGGGGCTGGGCAGCCCCAGCATTTT.

This chain links TRBV10-3 with TRBJ1-1; D may be TRBD1 (6 bases). Trimming left V 6 bases short and J 7 bases short, with 9 bases between. The CDR3 totals 11 residues. Germline values: CDR1 ENHRY, CDR2 SYGVKD. The CDR3 region is CAIRGRGEAFF. The CDR3, as DNA: TGTGCCATCAGGGGCAGGGGTGAAGCTTTCTTT.

The chain employs TRBV3-1 (or the pseudogene TRBV3-2) and TRBJ1-2; D possibly corresponds to TRBD1 (6 bases). Per germline, CDR1 LGHDT and CDR2 YNNKEL (reference sequence). Trimming removed 1 base at V and 4 bases at J, with 13 bases between. The CDR3 consists of 15 residues. The CDR3 region has the DNA TGTGCCAGCAGCCAAGTCAAGGGGGTTGGCTATGGCTACACCTTC. Protein: CASSQVKGVGYGYTF.

This clone was observed a handful of times. The rearrangement uses TRBV11-2 and TRBJ1-5, with 8 bases that match TRBD1. The CDR3 totals 13 residues. V gave up 5 bases and J gave up 7 bases; unmatched junction bases: 4. From germline, CDR1 is SGHAT and CDR2 FQNNGV. CDR3 DNA: TGTGCCAGCAGCGAACAGGGGGGACAGCCCCAGCATTTT. Its protein is CASSEQGGQPQHF.

The chain carries TRBV10-1 and TRBJ1-1; D unresolved. Looked up from germline, CDR1 is WNHNN and CDR2 is SYGVQD (reference sequence). V gave up 3 bases and J gave up 1 base, with 6 bases separating them. The CDR3 has 13 residues. The CDR3 DNA sequence: TGCGCCAGCAGTGACAGAGCGAACACTGAAGCTTTCTTT. This gives the protein CASSDRANTEAFF.

V and J are TRBV18 and TRBJ1-2, with D unresolved. V lost 3 bases and J lost 5, with 13 bases in between. Germline CDR1 and CDR2: KGHSH and LQKENI. There are 14 residues in the CDR3. This chain's CDR3 is CASSPRGNLYGYTF. CDR3 DNA sequence: TGTGCCAGCTCACCTAGAGGGAACTTGTATGGCTACACCTTC.

This sequence joins TRBV29-1 and TRBJ1-2; tentatively, D is TRBD1 (5 bases). Germline CDR1 is SQVTM and CDR2 is ANQGSEA. The V end lost 0 bases, the J end lost 7 bases, and 12 bases lay between the germline ends. The CDR3 runs 13 residues. CDR3 DNA sequence: TGCAGCGTTGAAGACTTTCAGGGTGGTGGCTACACCTTC. This translates into CSVEDFQGGGYTF. Variable domain in full (rest from reference TRBV29-1 and TRBJ1-2): SAVISQKPSRDICQRGTSLTIQCQVDSQVTMMFWYRQQPGQSLTLIATANQGSEATYESGFVIDKFPISRPNLTFSTLTVSNMSPEDSSIYLCSVEDFQGGGYTFGSGTRLTVV.

The chain is built from TRBV3-1 (or the pseudogene TRBV3-2) and TRBJ2-5, with D perhaps TRBD2 (5 bases). The V gene's germline CDR1 is LGHDT and CDR2 YNNKEL (reference sequence). V was cut by 1 base and J by 5 bases, with 17 bases left in between. This CDR3 spans 16 amino acids. CDR3 bases: TGTGCCAGCAGCCAAGCGGGTCATAAAGGAGGCGAGACCCAGTACTTC. It codes for CASSQAGHKGGETQYF.

V gene TRBV10-3 combines with J gene TRBJ1-5, with 8 bases that match TRBD1. Germline values: CDR1 ENHRY, CDR2 SYGVKD. The CDR3 consists of 16 residues. The ends lost 5 bases at V and 7 bases at J; junction bases unmatched: 13. CDR3 in DNA: TGTGCCATCAGTTCCGCAACGACAGGGGAAGGCCAGCCCCAGCATTTT. It translates to CAISSATTGEGQPQHF.

The table lists this clone with a count of one. This chain uses TRBV7-2 with TRBJ2-1; no definite D call. The CDR3 runs 13 residues. V lost 0 bases and J 7 bases, leaving 7 bases between the germline ends. Germline V gives CDR1 SGHTA, CDR2 FQGNSA. The chain's CDR3 is CASSLAPANEQFF. For the CDR3, the DNA is TGTGCCAGCAGCTTAGCGCCAGCGAATGAGCAGTTCTTC.

The rearrangement uses TRBV30 and TRBJ2-3; 10 positions match TRBD1. V gave up 2 bases and J gave up 4 bases; unmatched junction bases: 3. Germline lookup yields CDR1 GTSNPN and CDR2 SVGIG (reference sequence). The CDR3 is 14 residues long. The CDR3 nucleotides read TGTGCCTGGAGTAGACAGGGGGCGGCAGATACGCAGTATTTT. Amino acids: CAWSRQGAADTQYF.